This T cell receptor (beta chain) derives from a study of T cells in Graves' hyperthyroidism and ophthalmopathy. This clonotype was picked up a small number of times. Its antigen is as yet unknown. The CDR3 regions of TCR beta were amplified from RNA transcripts. The primer set for the first-round RT-PCR of the TCR CDR3 was HTBI. In TCRdb, the multiplex PCR reads were re-called with MiXCR into one record per CDR3 protein. In the table there are almost 600,000 distinct CDR3 sequences, 40% to 55% of which are singletons. Study outcomes and limitations: Blood held most thyroid clonotypes expanded above 0.001 frequency.

This CDR3 has 13 residues. V was trimmed by 3 bases and J by 3 bases, leaving 9 bases between them. CDR1 is MNHEY, CDR2 SVGEGT, per germline. What was sequenced was peripheral blood or thyroid tissue (not recorded which). The source is a woman between 18 and 30 years old with Graves' hyperthyroidism. The gene calls are TRBV6-2 or TRBV6-3 and TRBJ2-7; D perhaps matches TRBD2 (5 bases). The CDR3, as DNA: TGTGCCAGCAGTTATGCAGGAGGCTACGAGCAGTACTTC. Translated, it gives CASSYAGGYEQYF.